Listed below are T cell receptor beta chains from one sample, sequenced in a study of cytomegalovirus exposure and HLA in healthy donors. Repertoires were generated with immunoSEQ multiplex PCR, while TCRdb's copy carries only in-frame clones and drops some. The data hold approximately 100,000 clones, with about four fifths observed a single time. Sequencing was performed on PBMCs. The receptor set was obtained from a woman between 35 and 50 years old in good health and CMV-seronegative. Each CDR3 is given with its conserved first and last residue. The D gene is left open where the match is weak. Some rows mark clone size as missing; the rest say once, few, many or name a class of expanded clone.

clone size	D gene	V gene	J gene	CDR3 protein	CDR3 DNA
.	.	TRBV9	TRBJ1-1	CASSPPGKNTEAFF	TGTGCCAGCAGCCCCCCGGGGAAGAACACTGAAGCTTTCTTT
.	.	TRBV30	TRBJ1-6	CAWSFQDRRYSPLHF	TGTGCCTGGAGTTTTCAAGACAGGCGCTATTCACCCCTCCACTTT
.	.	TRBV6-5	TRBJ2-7	CASSYDEGKGYEQYF	TGTGCCAGCAGTTACGATGAAGGGAAGGGGTACGAGCAGTACTTC
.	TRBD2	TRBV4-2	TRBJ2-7	CASSLRTDERGAYEQYF	TGTGCCAGCAGCCTCCGAACGGATGAGCGGGGGGCCTACGAGCAGTACTTC
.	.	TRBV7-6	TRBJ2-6	CASSLGSGLGANVLTF	TGTGCCAGCAGCTTAGGTTCAGGGTTAGGGGCCAACGTCCTGACTTTC
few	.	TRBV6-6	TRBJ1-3	CASRDSSGNTIYF	TGTGCCAGCAGGGACAGTTCAGGAAACACCATATATTTT
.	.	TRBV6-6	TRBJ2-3	CASRSSDGDTQYF	TGTGCCAGCAGAAGCTCCGACGGGGATACGCAGTATTTT
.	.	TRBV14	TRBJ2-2	CASSPVNTGELFF	TGTGCCAGCAGCCCGGTTAACACCGGGGAGCTGTTTTTT
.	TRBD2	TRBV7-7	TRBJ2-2	CASSKQKGLAGTGELFF	TGTGCTAGCAGCAAACAAAAGGGACTAGCGGGAACCGGGGAGCTGTTTTTT
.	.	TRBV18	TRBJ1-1	CASPPRLEMNTEAFF	TGTGCCAGCCCTCCTCGACTCGAGATGAACACTGAAGCTTTCTTT
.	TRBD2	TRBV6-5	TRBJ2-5	CASRLAGRAQETQYF	TGTGCCAGCAGACTAGCGGGGAGAGCTCAAGAGACCCAGTACTTC
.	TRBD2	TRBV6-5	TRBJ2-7	CASSRLAGTYEQYF	TGTGCCAGCAGCCGACTAGCGGGGACCTACGAGCAGTACTTC
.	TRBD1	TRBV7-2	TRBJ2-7	CASTRDRAYEQYF	TGTGCCAGCACCCGGGACAGGGCCTACGAGCAGTACTTC
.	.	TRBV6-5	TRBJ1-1	CASSSLYALEAFF	TGTGCCAGCAGTTCCCTCTATGCTCTCGAAGCTTTCTTT
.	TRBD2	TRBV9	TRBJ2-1	CASSETSGRFYEQFF	TGTGCCAGCAGCGAAACTAGCGGGAGATTCTATGAGCAGTTCTTC
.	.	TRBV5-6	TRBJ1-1	CASRQAYTEAFF	TGTGCCAGCCGACAGGCCTACACTGAAGCTTTCTTT
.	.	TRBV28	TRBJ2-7	CASSLRDTGPYEQYF	TGTGCCAGCAGTTTACGGGACACTGGACCCTACGAGCAGTACTTC